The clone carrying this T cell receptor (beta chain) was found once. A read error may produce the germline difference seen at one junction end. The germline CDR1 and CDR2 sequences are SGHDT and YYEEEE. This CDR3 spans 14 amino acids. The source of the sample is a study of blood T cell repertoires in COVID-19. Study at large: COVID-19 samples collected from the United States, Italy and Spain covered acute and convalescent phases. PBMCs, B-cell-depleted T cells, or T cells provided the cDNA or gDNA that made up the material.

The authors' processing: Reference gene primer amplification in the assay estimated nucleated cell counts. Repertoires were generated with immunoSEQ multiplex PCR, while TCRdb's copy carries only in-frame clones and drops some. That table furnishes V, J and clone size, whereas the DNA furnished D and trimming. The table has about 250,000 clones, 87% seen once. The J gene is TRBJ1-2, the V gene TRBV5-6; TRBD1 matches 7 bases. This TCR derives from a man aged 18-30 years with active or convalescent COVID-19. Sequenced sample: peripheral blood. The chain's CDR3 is CANSLGTDVRGYTF. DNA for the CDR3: TGTGCCAACAGCTTAGGGACAGACGTGCGTGGCTACACCTTC.